The 2 T cell receptor beta chains below were found in one sample sequenced in a study of T cell changes during pregnancy in multiple sclerosis. Clones were read by immunoSEQ multiplex PCR, and TCRdb kept only the in-frame ones, dropping some. The repertoire consists of 80,000 to 95,000 clones, with about 95% occurring once and the leading ten covering more than 0.95%. The sequenced sample was peripheral blood, obtained in the second trimester of pregnancy. These receptors all stem from a female donor with multiple sclerosis, enrolled in a pregnancy study.

CDR3 region: CASSSTYRARNEQYF. The CDR3 DNA follows: TGTGCCAGCAGCTCAACATACAGGGCCCGGAACGAGCAGTACTTC. The chain has TRBV7-8 and TRBJ2-7; maybe TRBD1 (6 bases). The CDR3 has 15 amino acids. Trimming removed 4 bases at V and 5 bases at J, with 18 bases between. CDR1 SGHVS and CDR2 FQNEAQ come from the germline V gene.

The chain combines TRBV28 with TRBJ1-5, with unresolved D. Germline loops: CDR1 MDHEN, CDR2 SYDVKM. With 3 bases removed from V and 5 bases from J, the gap between germline ends came to 8 bases. The CDR3 totals 13 residues. The CDR3 reads CASSFNPDQPQHF. The CDR3 DNA reads TGTGCCAGCAGTTTTAATCCGGATCAGCCCCAGCATTTT.